Listed below are T cell receptor beta chains from one sample, sequenced in a study of control samples from healthy donors and cancer patients. The table came from immunoSEQ multiplex PCR; TCRdb's copy has only in-frame clones and leaves some out. Of over 100,000 clones in the sample, over 80% were seen once. Sequenced input: blood. Source of these receptors: a woman between 45 and 65 years old in good health. Both conserved end residues are part of each CDR3. The D gene is left open where the match is weak. Clone size appears in some rows only: once, few, many, or a class for an expanded clone.

>-|TRBV19|-|TRBJ1-4
TGTGCCAGTAGTATACCAGGGGCAACTAATGAAAAACTGTTTTTT
CASSIPGATNEKLFF
>TRBD1|TRBV5-1|-|TRBJ1-1
TGCGCCAGCAGCCTCAGGACAGGGGAGGCCTTGGCTTTCTTT
CASSLRTGEALAFF
>-|TRBV7-9|-|TRBJ1-1
TGTGCCAGCAGCTTCCCCCTCATCTTT
CASSFPLIF
>-|TRBV9|-|TRBJ1-1
TGTGCCAGCAGCGTCAGCTCGGGGTGGGGCACTGAAGCTTTCTTT
CASSVSSGWGTEAFF
>-|TRBV15|few|TRBJ1-1
TGTGCCACCAGCCTTCGAACTTCGAACACTGAAGCTTTCTTT
CATSLRTSNTEAFF
>-|TRBV5-8|-|TRBJ2-3
TGTGCCAGCAGCCAGACCTTTAGCACAGATACGCAGTATTTT
CASSQTFSTDTQYF
>TRBD1|TRBV5-1|-|TRBJ2-3
TGCGCCAGCAGCTTGTCCCTCCCAGGGGGCGGTGGAGATACGCAGTATTTT
CASSLSLPGGGGDTQYF
>-|TRBV5-1|-|TRBJ2-5
TGCGCCAGCACCCTCAACCCCGGCGGGGAGACCCAGTACTTC
CASTLNPGGETQYF
>TRBD2|TRBV11-3|-|TRBJ2-5
TGTGCCAGCAGCTCAACAGCGGGACCGGGGACCCAGTACTTC
CASSSTAGPGTQYF
>-|TRBV11-2|-|TRBJ2-2
TGTGCCAGCAGCTTAGTTATGTCCGGGGAGCTGTTTTTT
CASSLVMSGELFF
>-|TRBV6-5|few|TRBJ2-7
TGTGCCAGCCGCAGGGGGGAGGGCTACGAGCAGTACTTC
CASRRGEGYEQYF
>-|TRBV10-2|-|TRBJ2-5
TGCGCCAGCAGTCGTCAGGGTGTGAATAGGCAAGAGACCCAGTACTTC
CASSRQGVNRQETQYF
>TRBD2|TRBV10-3|-|TRBJ2-7
TGTGCCATGGGACTAGCGGGGGAGCAGTACTTC
CAMGLAGEQYF
>-|TRBV12-3/TRBV12-4|-|TRBJ2-3
TGTGCCAGCAGTCTCACAAGAGATACGCAGTATTTT
CASSLTRDTQYF
>TRBD2|TRBV4-1|-|TRBJ2-2
TGCGCCAGCAGCCCCTCGAGGGGCGGGAGGGACACCGGGGAGCTGTTTTTT
CASSPSRGGRDTGELFF
>-|TRBV7-2|-|TRBJ1-6
TGTGCCAGCAGCTCAGTTGGGCTCGCCGGTTCACCCCTCCACTTT
CASSSVGLAGSPLHF
>TRBD2|TRBV3-1/TRBV3-2|-|TRBJ2-7
TGTGCCAGCAGCCAAGCGGGGGGTCGAAGGGGTTACGAGCAGTACTTC
CASSQAGGRRGYEQYF
>-|TRBV5-8|once|TRBJ2-2
TGTGCCAGCAGCGGATGGGGAGGCTTGGGCACCGGGGAGCTGTTTTTT
CASSGWGGLGTGELFF
>TRBD2|TRBV2|-|TRBJ2-2
TGTGCCAGCAGGATATCGACTAGCGGGGGGTATCTGTTTTTT
CASRISTSGGYLFF
>-|TRBV11-2|-|TRBJ1-6
TGTGCCAGCAGCTTTTATGTTGCAAATTCACCCCTCCACTTT
CASSFYVANSPLHF
>-|TRBV25-1|few|TRBJ2-3
TGTGCCAGCAGTCTACGAGGGATTACAGATACGCAGTATTTT
CASSLRGITDTQYF
>-|TRBV2|-|TRBJ2-7
TGTGCCAGCAAGGAGGCAGGTGGTACCTACGAGCAGTACTTC
CASKEAGGTYEQYF
>-|TRBV7-2|-|TRBJ2-7
TGTGCCAGCAGCCCTAGACTAGGGTGGTACGAGCAGTACTTC
CASSPRLGWYEQYF
>TRBD1|TRBV5-1|few|TRBJ1-2
TGCGCCAGCAGCTGGGGGACAGGAGCGAACTATGGCTACACCTTC
CASSWGTGANYGYTF
>TRBD2|TRBV11-2|-|TRBJ2-3
TGTGCCAGCAGCTTAGAAATTAGCGGGAGTACAGATACGCAGTATTTT
CASSLEISGSTDTQYF
>-|TRBV11-2|-|TRBJ1-5
TGTGCCAGCAGCTTAGGAGCGGTTAGCAATCAGCCCCAGCATTTT
CASSLGAVSNQPQHF
>TRBD2|TRBV2|-|TRBJ2-2
TGTGCCAGCAGTGTACTAGCGGGAGGTGTCACCGGGGAGCTGTTTTTT
CASSVLAGGVTGELFF
>-|TRBV27|-|TRBJ2-2
TGTGCCAGCAGTTTATCCACAGTGTTGAAGCCCGGGGGGCTGTTTTTT
CASSLSTVLKPGGLFF